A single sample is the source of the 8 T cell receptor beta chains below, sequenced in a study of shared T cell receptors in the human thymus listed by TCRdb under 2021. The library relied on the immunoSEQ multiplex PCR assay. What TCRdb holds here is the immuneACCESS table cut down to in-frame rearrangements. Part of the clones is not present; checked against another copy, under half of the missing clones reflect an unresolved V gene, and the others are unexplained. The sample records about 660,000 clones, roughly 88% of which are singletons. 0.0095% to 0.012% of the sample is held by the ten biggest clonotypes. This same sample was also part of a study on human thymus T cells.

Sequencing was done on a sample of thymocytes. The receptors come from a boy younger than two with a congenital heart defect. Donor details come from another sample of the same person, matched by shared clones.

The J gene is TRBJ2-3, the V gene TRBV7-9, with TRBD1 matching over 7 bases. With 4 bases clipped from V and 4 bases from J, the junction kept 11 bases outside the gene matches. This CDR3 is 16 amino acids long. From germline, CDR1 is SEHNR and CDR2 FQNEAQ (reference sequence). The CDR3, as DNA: TGTGCCAGCAGCTCTCCCGGGACAGACGTGGCAGATACGCAGTATTTT. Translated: CASSSPGTDVADTQYF.

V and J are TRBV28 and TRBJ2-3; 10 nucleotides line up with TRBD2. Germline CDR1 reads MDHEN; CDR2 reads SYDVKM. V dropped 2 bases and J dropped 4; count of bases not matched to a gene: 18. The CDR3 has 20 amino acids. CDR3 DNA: TGTGCCAGCAGTTTAGCTGGGAGTCTAGCGGGAGAGGGGGTCTCAGATACGCAGTATTTT. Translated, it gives CASSLAGSLAGEGVSDTQYF. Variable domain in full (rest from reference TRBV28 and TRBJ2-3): DVKVTQSSRYLVKRTGEKVFLECVQDMDHENMFWYRQDPGLGLRLIYFSYDVKMKEKGDIPEGYSVSREKKERFSLILESASTNQTSMYLCASSLAGSLAGEGVSDTQYFGPGTRLTVL.

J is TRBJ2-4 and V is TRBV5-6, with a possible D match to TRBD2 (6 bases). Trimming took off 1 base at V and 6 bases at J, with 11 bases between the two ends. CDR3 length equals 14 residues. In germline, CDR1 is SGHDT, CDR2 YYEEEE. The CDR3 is CASSLRVRGNIQYF. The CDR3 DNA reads TGTGCCAGCAGCTTGAGGGTGCGGGGAAACATTCAGTACTTC.

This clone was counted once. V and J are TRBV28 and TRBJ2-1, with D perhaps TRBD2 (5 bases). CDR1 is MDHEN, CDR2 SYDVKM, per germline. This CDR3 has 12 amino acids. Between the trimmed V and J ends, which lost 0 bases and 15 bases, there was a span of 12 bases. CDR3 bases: TGTGCCAGCAGTTTATGGTCGGGAAGGCTGTTCTTC. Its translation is CASSLWSGRLFF.

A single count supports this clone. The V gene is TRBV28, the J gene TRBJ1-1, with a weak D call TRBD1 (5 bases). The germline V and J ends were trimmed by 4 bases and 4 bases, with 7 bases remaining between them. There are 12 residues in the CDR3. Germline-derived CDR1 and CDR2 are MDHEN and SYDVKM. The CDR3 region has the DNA TGTGCCAGCAGTTGGCAGGGCACTGAAGCTTTCTTT. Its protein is CASSWQGTEAFF.

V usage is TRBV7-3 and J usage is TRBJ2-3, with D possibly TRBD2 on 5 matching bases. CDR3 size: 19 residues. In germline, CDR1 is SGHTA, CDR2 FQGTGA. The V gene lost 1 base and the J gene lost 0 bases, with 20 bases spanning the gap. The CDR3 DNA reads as TGTGCCAGCAGCTTAAACCCACGGGGTTCTATACTCAGCACAGATACGCAGTATTTT. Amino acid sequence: CASSLNPRGSILSTDTQYF.

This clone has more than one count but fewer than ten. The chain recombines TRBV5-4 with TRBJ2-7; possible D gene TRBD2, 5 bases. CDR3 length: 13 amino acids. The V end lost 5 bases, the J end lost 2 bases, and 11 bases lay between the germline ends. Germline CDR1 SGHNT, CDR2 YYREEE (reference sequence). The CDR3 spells CASSRTRPYEQYF. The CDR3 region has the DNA TGTGCCAGCAGTCGGACTCGTCCCTACGAGCAGTACTTC.

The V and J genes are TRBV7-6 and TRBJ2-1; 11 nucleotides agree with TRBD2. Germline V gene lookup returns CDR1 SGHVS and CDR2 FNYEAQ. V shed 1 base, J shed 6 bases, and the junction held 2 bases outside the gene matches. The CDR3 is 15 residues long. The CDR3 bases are TGTGCCAGCAGCTTAGGACTAGCGGGGCGCAATGAGCAGTTCTTC. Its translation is CASSLGLAGRNEQFF.